Listed here are 32 T cell receptor beta chains from one sample, sequenced in a study of identical twins. TCRdb reanalysed the 5' RACE reads using MiXCR and keeps one entry per CDR3 protein. This sample has about 520,000 distinct CDR3 sequences, with under 25% found just once. These records were also assigned to another study, of T cells expressing NK-cell markers.

The source material was CD4+ T cells sorted from blood. The origin of the receptors is a woman aged 18-30 years in good health.

This clonotype showed up just a few times. The chain couples TRBV20-1 to TRBJ2-3, with D unclear. This CDR3 is built from 14 residues. The germline gives CDR1 DFQATT, CDR2 SNEGSKA (reference sequence). Between the trimmed V and J ends, which lost 3 bases and 6 bases, there was a span of 16 bases. Here the CDR3 reads CSASSPWGRDTQYF. Written as DNA, the CDR3 is TGCAGTGCTAGTTCCCCTTGGGGAAGGGATACGCAGTATTTT.

This clonotype was counted between two and nine times. This rearrangement joins TRBV20-1 to TRBJ1-1; D perhaps matches TRBD1 (5 bases). This CDR3 is 14 amino acids long. Germline CDR1 is DFQATT and CDR2 is SNEGSKA (reference sequence). V was cut by 5 bases and J by 6 bases, with 19 bases left in between. The DNA of the CDR3 is TGCAGTGCTCTAGAGTATTGGGGGGAGGCTGAAGCTTTCTTT. Translation gives CSALEYWGEAEAFF.

This clonotype was seen more than once but under ten times. V is TRBV6-1 and J is TRBJ2-1; D perhaps matches TRBD1 (5 bases). V lost 7 bases to trimming and J lost 9 bases, with 16 bases between them. The CDR3 extends over 13 amino acids. Per germline, CDR1 MNHNS and CDR2 SASEGT. The CDR3 DNA reads as TGTGCCAGCACCCTAGACAGCCATACTGAGCAGTTCTTC. Protein sequence: CASTLDSHTEQFF.

In this sample, this clonotype turned up a few times. This chain links TRBV29-1 with TRBJ2-5; 7 nucleotides agree with TRBD1. CDR1 and CDR2 (germline): SQVTM, ANQGSEA. CDR3 size: 14 residues. The trim removed 8 bases at V and 5 bases at J, leaving 14 bases unmatched. CDR3 nucleotide sequence: TGCAGCCTTAAGGGTAGAGGGGGCTATGAGACCCAGTACTTC. As protein: CSLKGRGGYETQYF.

This clonotype was observed a few times. The V gene is TRBV11-2, the J gene TRBJ2-7; D gene unclear. This CDR3 contains 13 residues. Germline CDR1 reads SGHAT; CDR2 reads FQNNGV. V gave up 5 bases and J gave up 1 base, with 9 bases separating them. The CDR3 DNA reads TGTGCCAGCAGCCAGAGGAGATCCTACGAGCAGTACTTC. This sequence encodes CASSQRRSYEQYF.

This clonotype was detected ten times or more. The J gene is TRBJ2-1, the V gene TRBV9; 7 nucleotides match TRBD2. The germline V gene has CDR1 SGDLS and CDR2 YYNGEE. The V gene end was trimmed by 0 bases and the J gene end by 2 bases; junction bases not matched to a gene: 2. There are 15 residues in the CDR3. As DNA, the CDR3 is TGTGCCAGCAGCGTAGCCAGCGGGGCCTACAATGAGCAGTTCTTC. It translates to CASSVASGAYNEQFF.

The chain couples TRBV27 to TRBJ2-1; 8 bases are a match to TRBD1. Germline values: CDR1 MNHEY, CDR2 SMNVEV (reference sequence). The trim removed 6 bases at V and 10 bases at J, leaving 11 bases unmatched. The CDR3 has 14 amino acids. This chain's CDR3 is CASSVPGQVKEQFF. In DNA, the CDR3 is TGTGCCAGCAGCGTCCCGGGACAGGTTAAGGAGCAGTTCTTC.

This clonotype came up many times. The CDR3 DNA sequence: TGCAGTGCAGCACAGGGTCCGGTTCATGAGCAGTTCTTC. Translating it yields CSAAQGPVHEQFF. The genes are TRBV20-1 and TRBJ2-1; tentatively, D is TRBD1 (6 bases). Trimming stripped 6 bases from V and 8 bases from J, with 17 bases between. Germline V lookup: CDR1 DFQATT, CDR2 SNEGSKA (reference sequence). The CDR3 contains 13 residues.

This clonotype was detected many times. The rearrangement uses TRBV7-8 and TRBJ1-4, with D hard to call. V dropped 6 bases and J dropped 4 bases, with 24 bases sitting between them. The CDR3 has 18 amino acids. Germline lookup yields CDR1 SGHVS and CDR2 FQNEAQ. CDR3 protein: CASSSRFHRGPGNEKLFF. CDR3 sequence (DNA): TGTGCCAGCAGTTCTAGATTCCACCGTGGACCGGGTAATGAAAAACTGTTTTTT.

This clonotype was counted a few times. This chain joins TRBV20-1 and TRBJ1-1; TRBD1 agrees at 10 bases. The J segment lost 4 bases and the V segment lost 3 bases, leaving 8 bases of the junction unmatched. The length of the CDR3 is 15 residues. From germline, CDR1 is DFQATT and CDR2 SNEGSKA (reference sequence). The CDR3 nucleotides read TGCAGTGCTAGGACAGGGGGCGTATTGGGCACTGAAGCTTTCTTT. Translated, it gives CSARTGGVLGTEAFF.

The CDR3 DNA follows: TGTGCCAGCAGCCCCGGACTAGCCAATAGGCAGTTCTTC. Amino acid sequence: CASSPGLANRQFF. This sequence joins TRBV12-3 or TRBV12-4 and TRBJ2-1; TRBD2 matches 8 bases. CDR3 length: 13 residues. The V gene end was trimmed by 6 bases and the J gene end by 12 bases; junction bases not matched to a gene: 10.

This clonotype came up many times. The V gene is TRBV24-1, the J gene TRBJ1-1; 7 bases map to TRBD1. The CDR3 totals 19 residues. Germline lookup yields CDR1 KGHDR and CDR2 SFDVKD. V trimming: 9 bases; J trimming: 0 bases; junction bases outside the gene matches: 21. This chain's CDR3 is CATDQKRNGQEGLNTEAFF. CDR3 DNA: TGTGCCACCGACCAGAAGCGCAATGGACAGGAGGGTCTGAACACTGAAGCTTTCTTT.

This chain uses TRBV10-3 with TRBJ1-1; tentatively, D is TRBD1 (6 bases). Trimming took 6 bases from V and 1 from J, leaving 12 bases between them. In germline, CDR1 is ENHRY, CDR2 SYGVKD. There are 14 residues in the CDR3. The CDR3 DNA is TGTGCCATCAGGGATAGACAGGAGAACACTGAAGCTTTCTTT. Translated: CAIRDRQENTEAFF.

This clonotype came up many times. This chain links TRBV6-1 with TRBJ1-3; the D gene is possibly TRBD1 (6 bases). The CDR3 covers 16 residues. The germline CDR1 and CDR2 sequences are MNHNS and SASEGT. The V gene lost 6 bases and the J gene lost 4 bases, with 19 bases spanning the gap. The CDR3 nucleotides are TGTGCCAGCAGCGTCACAGGGCTTCAGCCGGGAAACACCATATATTTT. The encoded protein is CASSVTGLQPGNTIYF.

This clonotype has ten or more counts. This chain connects TRBV5-1 to TRBJ2-1, with TRBD2 identical over 10 bases. V shed 3 bases and J 5 bases; nucleotides not matched to a gene: 5. CDR1 is SGHRS and CDR2 is YFSETQ in the germline V gene. The CDR3 spans 15 residues. CDR3 amino acids: CASSYVLAGNNEQFF. The CDR3 region has the DNA TGCGCCAGCAGCTACGTACTAGCGGGGAACAATGAGCAGTTCTTC.

The genes are TRBV5-1 and TRBJ2-2, with a possible D match to TRBD1 (5 bases). Germline CDR1 SGHRS, CDR2 YFSETQ. The V end lost 3 bases, the J end lost 5 bases, and 14 bases lay between the germline ends. The CDR3 has 15 residues. The CDR3 is CASSSTGTKTGELFF. CDR3 nucleotide sequence: TGCGCCAGCAGCTCTACAGGTACCAAGACCGGGGAGCTGTTTTTT.

Notes on this clonotype: The junction shows a germline mismatch at one end, possibly a read error. J is TRBJ2-5 and V is TRBV7-2, with D unresolved. The CDR3 has 12 amino acids. CDR1 and CDR2 from the germline V gene are SGHTA and FQGNSA. CDR3 nucleotides: TGTGCCAGCAGCTTATACATCCAGTCTCCCGACTTC. Translating gives CASSLYIQSPDF.

The chain carries TRBV20-1 and TRBJ2-7; D possibly corresponds to TRBD2 (7 bases). The V end lost 6 bases, the J end lost 5 bases, and 20 bases lay between the germline ends. Per germline, CDR1 DFQATT and CDR2 SNEGSKA (reference sequence). The CDR3 runs to 14 residues. The DNA of the CDR3 is TGCAGTGCCCGATTCGGAGGGGGGGTCAACGAGCAGTACTTC. The encoded protein is CSARFGGGVNEQYF.

This clonotype was observed a handful of times. The chain carries TRBV6-5 and TRBJ1-4, with unresolved D. V was trimmed by 2 bases and J by 8 bases, leaving 15 bases between them. The CDR3 sequence is 15 residues long. The germline CDR1 and CDR2 sequences are MNHEY and SVGAGI. This CDR3 is CASSYGAGQGEKLFF. The CDR3 DNA follows: TGTGCCAGCAGTTACGGAGCAGGCCAAGGGGAAAAACTGTTTTTT.

CDR3 sequence: CASASGALSYEQYF. CDR3 bases: TGTGCCAGCGCTAGCGGGGCGCTCTCCTACGAGCAGTACTTC. This sequence joins TRBV28 and TRBJ2-7; TRBD2 agrees at 9 bases. CDR3 length equals 14 residues. The V gene's germline CDR1 is MDHEN and CDR2 SYDVKM. Germline trimming cut 8 bases from V and 0 bases from J; bases unmatched to any gene: 5.

The chain combines TRBV5-8 with TRBJ1-5; D uncertain. The CDR3 sequence is 14 residues long. V lost 0 bases to trimming and J lost 3 bases, with 7 bases between them. CDR1 and CDR2 from the germline V gene are SGHTS and YDEGEE. CDR3 sequence reads: CASSLGRNNQPQHF. CDR3 nucleotide sequence: TGTGCCAGCAGCTTGGGCAGGAACAATCAGCCCCAGCATTTT.

The CDR3 DNA sequence: TGTGCCAGCTCACCGCTCCCCGCGAACACCGGGGAGCTGTTTTTT. It yields the protein CASSPLPANTGELFF. The chain carries TRBV18 and TRBJ2-2; the D is unclear. Per germline, CDR1 KGHSH and CDR2 LQKENI. The CDR3 is 15 residues long. Deletions cut 3 bases from V and 0 bases from J, with 8 bases between.

CDR3 bases: TGTGCCAGCGTGCCGGATGGACAGGGGAGTCGCGAGCAGTTCTTC. It codes for CASVPDGQGSREQFF. The V gene is TRBV27, the J gene TRBJ2-1, with 9 nucleotides matching TRBD1. Looked up from germline, CDR1 is MNHEY and CDR2 is SMNVEV (reference sequence). Trimming took 8 bases from V and 10 from J; bases not matched to a gene: 15. The CDR3 covers 15 residues.

The chain carries TRBV18 and TRBJ2-1; 8 bases match TRBD1. This CDR3 is 15 amino acids long. Germline-derived CDR1 and CDR2 are KGHSH and LQKENI. V gave up 0 bases and J gave up 7 bases; unmatched junction bases: 5. The CDR3 protein is CASSPPQGARNEQFF. The CDR3 DNA is TGTGCCAGCTCACCACCGCAGGGGGCAAGGAATGAGCAGTTCTTC.

This rearrangement joins TRBV2 to TRBJ2-7, with 7 bases that match TRBD2. Germline V lookup: CDR1 SNHLY, CDR2 FYNNEI. The CDR3 covers 13 residues. With V trimmed by 8 bases and J by 5 bases, 9 bases remained unmatched. The CDR3 bases are TGTGCCAGCTGGGAGGGCTGGTCCCACGAGCAGTACTTC. Its translation: CASWEGWSHEQYF.

This clonotype has a handful of counts. The rearrangement uses TRBV3-1 and TRBJ2-7; TRBD2 might be the D (6 bases). Trimming took 4 bases from V and 4 from J, leaving 14 bases between them. The CDR3 has 14 residues. CDR1 and CDR2 from the germline V gene are LGHDT and YNNKEL (reference sequence). Here the CDR3 DNA reads TGTGCCAGCAGCCCGGGACTGACCCTGTACGAGCAGTACTTC. It yields the protein CASSPGLTLYEQYF.

The rearrangement joins TRBV20-1 to TRBJ2-7, with 9 nucleotides matching TRBD2. Germline V CDR1 and CDR2: DFQATT, SNEGSKA (reference sequence). The junction had 5 bases not matched to a gene; V was cut back by 3 bases and J by 2 bases. This CDR3 spans 14 amino acids. The CDR3 sequence is CSASLAGVAYEQYF. Written as DNA, the CDR3 is TGCAGTGCTAGTTTAGCGGGAGTCGCCTACGAGCAGTACTTC.

The chain is built from TRBV7-8 and TRBJ2-7, with 11 bases fitting TRBD2. Germline loops: CDR1 SGHVS, CDR2 FQNEAQ. This CDR3 contains 16 residues. Trimming removed 5 bases from V and 4 bases from J; junction bases left unmatched: 10. This CDR3 is CASSTFLAGGSYEQYF. CDR3 coding DNA: TGTGCCAGCAGCACTTTTTTAGCGGGGGGGTCGTACGAGCAGTACTTC.

The chain combines TRBV20-1 with TRBJ2-1; TRBD2 matches at 12 bases. Germline CDR1 DFQATT, CDR2 SNEGSKA (reference sequence). The CDR3 covers 17 residues. V shed 5 bases and J 1 base; nucleotides not matched to a gene: 9. The CDR3 spells CSAPGTSGRQSYNEQFF. Here the CDR3 DNA reads TGCAGTGCTCCCGGGACTAGCGGGCGTCAATCCTACAATGAGCAGTTCTTC.

The chain has TRBV5-6 and TRBJ1-6, with 8 positions matching TRBD1. The CDR3 is 14 amino acids. V lost 4 bases, J lost 11 bases, and 8 bases stayed unmatched. Germline CDR1 and CDR2: SGHDT and YYEEEE. This CDR3 reads CASSTGQAGTPLHF. The DNA for the CDR3 is TGTGCCAGCAGCACGGGACAGGCGGGGACACCCCTCCACTTT.

The chain employs TRBV5-1 and TRBJ2-5; D may be TRBD2 (5 bases). This CDR3 is 13 amino acids long. Per germline, CDR1 SGHRS and CDR2 YFSETQ. V dropped 4 bases and J dropped 7 bases, with 14 bases sitting between them. CDR3 in amino acids: CASSPDLPRTQYF. For the CDR3, the DNA is TGCGCCAGCAGCCCGGACTTACCAAGGACCCAGTACTTC.

This clonotype has more than one count but fewer than ten. J is TRBJ1-2 and V is TRBV4-3; the D gene is possibly TRBD1 (5 bases). With 0 bases removed from V and 8 bases from J, the gap between germline ends came to 13 bases. The CDR3 has 14 residues. In germline, CDR1 is LGHNA, CDR2 YSLEER. Here the CDR3 reads CASSQDTAGEGYTF. CDR3 in DNA: TGCGCCAGCAGCCAAGATACTGCGGGGGAGGGCTACACCTTC.